This entry lists 19 T cell receptor beta chains sequenced from one sample in a study of blood T cell repertoires in COVID-19. TCRdb's copy holds only in-frame clones and misses some; the assay was immunoSEQ multiplex PCR. The sample lists more than 95,000 clones; about 89% were seen once. Sequencing used peripheral blood. The receptors originated from a human donor in a cohort sampled during active COVID-19.

The chain combines TRBV19 with TRBJ2-1, with 11 bases fitting TRBD1. This CDR3 is built from 18 residues. V lost 4 bases, J lost 8 bases, and 16 bases stayed unmatched. From germline, CDR1 is LNHDA and CDR2 SQIVND (reference sequence). CDR3 bases: TGTGCCAGTAGTAGCCAGAGTGTTCCGGGACAGGGGGATCATGAGCAGTTCTTC. Encoded protein: CASSSQSVPGQGDHEQFF. Complete variable domain (other parts from reference TRBV19 and TRBJ2-1): DGGITQSPKYLFRKEGQNVTLSCEQNLNHDAMYWYRQDPGQGLRLIYYSQIVNDFQKGDIAEGYSVSREKKESFPLTVTSAQKNPTAFYLCASSSQSVPGQGDHEQFFGPGTRLTVL.

The V gene is TRBV2, the J gene TRBJ2-7, with D perhaps TRBD2 (5 bases). The CDR3 loop spans 14 amino acids. CDR1 and CDR2 (germline): SNHLY, FYNNEI. The ends were cut back, 7 bases at V and 3 bases at J, with 16 bases in the middle. The CDR3, as DNA: TGTGCCAGCATTTGGCTAGCCGAGAACTACGAGCAGTACTTC. This sequence encodes CASIWLAENYEQYF. The whole variable domain, remainder taken from reference TRBV2 and TRBJ2-7, is EPEVTQTPSHQVTQMGQEVILRCVPISNHLYFYWYRQILGQKVEFLVSFYNNEISEKSEIFDDQFSVERPDGSNFTLKIRSTKLEDSAMYFCASIWLAENYEQYFGPGTRLTVT.

This clone has only one observation. J is TRBJ2-7 and V is TRBV11-3; TRBD2 agrees at 15 bases. V shed 4 bases, J shed 6 bases, and the junction held 4 bases outside the gene matches. The CDR3 has 15 amino acids. Germline V gene sequence: CDR1 SGHNT, CDR2 YENEEA. CDR3 residues: CASSSGLAGGSEQYF. The CDR3 nucleotides read TGTGCCAGCAGCTCGGGACTAGCGGGGGGCTCCGAGCAGTACTTC. Full variable domain (rest looked up from reference TRBV11-3 and TRBJ2-7): EAGVVQSPRYKIIEKKQPVAFWCNPISGHNTLYWYLQNLGQGPELLIRYENEEAVDDSQLPKDRFSAERLKGVDSTLKIQPAELGDSAVYLCASSSGLAGGSEQYFGPGTRLTVT.

The chain joins TRBV9 to TRBJ1-6; 8 bases are shared with TRBD1. V dropped 2 bases and J dropped 9; count of bases not matched to a gene: 7. The CDR3 is 15 residues long. The germline V gene has CDR1 SGDLS and CDR2 YYNGEE. CDR3 region: CASSVSRGPTSPLHF. The CDR3 nucleotides are TGTGCCAGCAGCGTTTCCAGGGGGCCTACTTCACCCCTCCACTTT.

This sequence joins TRBV12-3 or TRBV12-4 and TRBJ1-2; D is ambiguous. Trimming left V 4 bases short and J 1 base short, with 4 bases between. CDR3 length: 12 amino acids. The chain's CDR3 is CASSSSNYGYTF. The CDR3 DNA sequence: TGTGCCAGCAGTTCTAGTAACTATGGCTACACCTTC.

The table lists this clone with a count of one. The V and J genes are TRBV5-5 and TRBJ2-5; possible D gene TRBD2, 6 bases. The CDR3 spans 18 residues. Trimming left V 3 bases short and J 2 bases short, with 23 bases between. In germline, CDR1 is SGHKS, CDR2 YYEKEE (reference sequence). CDR3 residues: CASSSGVLPPYSQETQYF. CDR3 DNA: TGTGCCAGCAGCTCGGGGGTTCTCCCACCGTATTCTCAAGAGACCCAGTACTTC.

This clone was seen only once. The chain combines TRBV28 with TRBJ1-2, with a weak D call TRBD1 (6 bases). The CDR3 is made up of 14 amino acids. Trimming took 6 bases from V and 4 from J, leaving 15 bases between them. Germline V gene sequence: CDR1 MDHEN, CDR2 SYDVKM. The CDR3 region has the DNA TGTGCCAGCAGATGGACAGCAGCCGGCTATGGCTACACCTTC. It codes for CASRWTAAGYGYTF.

The genes are TRBV7-6 and TRBJ2-7; the match to TRBD1 covers 8 bases. Germline CDR1 reads SGHVS; CDR2 reads FNYEAQ. CDR3 length: 14 residues. J lost 3 bases, V lost 5 bases, and 6 bases had no gene match. For the CDR3, the DNA is TGTGCCAGCAGCACCGGACAGGGCGACTACGAGCAGTACTTC. Amino acid sequence: CASSTGQGDYEQYF. Combining the CDR3 with reference TRBV7-6 and TRBJ2-7 gives the whole variable domain GAGVSQSPRYKVTKRGQDVALRCDPISGHVSLYWYRQALGQGPEFLTYFNYEAQQDKSGLPNDRFSAERPEGSISTLTIQRTEQRDSAMYRCASSTGQGDYEQYFGPGTRLTVT.

This chain connects TRBV7-9 to TRBJ2-7, with 8 positions matching TRBD2. Per the germline V gene, CDR1 is SEHNR and CDR2 is FQNEAQ (reference sequence). The CDR3 loop spans 17 amino acids. V lost 5 bases and J lost 0; bases outside the gene matches: 12. This CDR3 reads CASSIQPSSGGSYEQYF. CDR3 nucleotide sequence: TGTGCCAGCAGCATACAACCCTCAAGCGGGGGCTCCTACGAGCAGTACTTC.

This clone appeared once. The chain has TRBV10-3 and TRBJ2-1; 11 bases are a match to TRBD2. CDR1 is ENHRY, CDR2 SYGVKD, per germline. With 6 bases clipped from V and 10 bases from J, the junction kept 11 bases outside the gene matches. The CDR3 is made up of 15 amino acids. In DNA form, the CDR3 reads TGTGCCATCAGCGAGATAGCGGGGGGGTTCGAAGAGCAGTTCTTC. The encoded protein is CAISEIAGGFEEQFF.

The rearrangement joins TRBV6-5 to TRBJ2-7; D perhaps matches TRBD1 (6 bases). CDR3 length: 14 amino acids. Trimming stripped 5 bases from V and 2 bases from J, with 13 bases between. Germline V gene sequence: CDR1 MNHEY, CDR2 SVGAGI. CDR3 in amino acids: CASSQSDRPYEQYF. The CDR3 coding sequence is TGTGCCAGCAGTCAGTCCGACAGGCCCTACGAGCAGTACTTC.

V and J are TRBV5-4 and TRBJ1-2; 9 bases are a match to TRBD1. CDR1 is SGHNT and CDR2 is YYREEE in the germline V gene (reference sequence). CDR3 size: 16 residues. Trimming cost V 3 bases and J 1 base; bases outside gene matches: 7. The CDR3 bases are TGTGCCAGCAGCTCCTGGACAGGGGACGGTAACTATGGCTACACCTTC. Translated, it gives CASSSWTGDGNYGYTF. The entire variable domain, with the rest obtained from reference TRBV5-4 and TRBJ1-2, is as follows: ETGVTQSPTHLIKTRGQQVTLRCSSQSGHNTVSWYQQALGQGPQFIFQYYREEENGRGNFPPRFSGLQFPNYSSELNVNALELDDSALYLCASSSWTGDGNYGYTFGSGTRLTVV.

This rearrangement joins TRBV28 to TRBJ2-1; TRBD2 agrees at 7 bases. The junction had 5 bases not matched to a gene; V was cut back by 5 bases and J by 1 base. Germline CDR1 and CDR2: MDHEN and SYDVKM. The CDR3 runs 15 residues. CDR3 residues: CASSGDGGSYNEQFF. CDR3 nucleotides: TGTGCCAGCAGTGGTGACGGGGGGTCCTACAATGAGCAGTTCTTC.

This rearrangement joins TRBV29-1 to TRBJ2-3; D uncertain. The V and J ends lost 5 bases and 5 bases respectively, with 5 bases between them. Germline V gene sequence: CDR1 SQVTM, CDR2 ANQGSEA. There are 10 residues in the CDR3. The CDR3 protein is CSVHQDTQYF. In DNA form, the CDR3 reads TGCAGCGTTCATCAAGATACGCAGTATTTT.

This chain uses TRBV29-1 with TRBJ2-7, with D unresolved. Trimming stripped 4 bases from V and 3 bases from J, with 7 bases between. Germline CDR1 SQVTM, CDR2 ANQGSEA. This CDR3 spans 11 amino acids. The CDR3 protein is CSVGLDYEQYF. DNA of the CDR3: TGCAGCGTTGGGTTAGACTACGAGCAGTACTTC.

This rearrangement joins TRBV9 to TRBJ1-1, with TRBD1 matching 8 bases. The CDR3 length is 16 residues. Trimming took 3 bases from V and 1 from J; bases not matched to a gene: 8. The germline gives CDR1 SGDLS, CDR2 YYNGEE. For the CDR3, the DNA is TGTGCCAGCAGCGCCCGACAGGGGCGGGAGAACACTGAAGCTTTCTTT. Translation: CASSARQGRENTEAFF.

This sequence joins TRBV28 and TRBJ2-2; 7 bases align to TRBD1. V was pared by 8 bases and J by 15 bases, with 18 bases of the junction left unmatched. The CDR3 extends over 14 amino acids. CDR1 is MDHEN, CDR2 SYDVKM, per germline. In nucleotides, the CDR3 is TGTGCCAGCGGGGTTTTCAGTTTGGGACAGACGTTGTTTTTT. This sequence encodes CASGVFSLGQTLFF.

This clone was observed a single time. This chain connects TRBV6-2 or TRBV6-3 to TRBJ1-1, with unresolved D. There are 13 residues in the CDR3. V was trimmed by 2 bases and J by 4 bases, leaving 8 bases between them. Germline V gives CDR1 MNHEY, CDR2 SVGEGT. The CDR3 loop reads CASSYTGITEAFF. In DNA, the CDR3 is TGTGCCAGCAGTTACACCGGGATCACTGAAGCTTTCTTT.

The chain recombines TRBV5-6 with TRBJ2-1; 7 bases agree with TRBD2. Losses at the gene ends were 4 bases for V and 1 base for J; bases not matched to a gene: 5. There are 15 residues in the CDR3. CDR1 SGHDT and CDR2 YYEEEE come from the germline V gene. The CDR3 protein is CASSLGGGSYNEQFF. The CDR3, as DNA: TGTGCCAGCAGCCTCGGGGGAGGGTCCTACAATGAGCAGTTCTTC.